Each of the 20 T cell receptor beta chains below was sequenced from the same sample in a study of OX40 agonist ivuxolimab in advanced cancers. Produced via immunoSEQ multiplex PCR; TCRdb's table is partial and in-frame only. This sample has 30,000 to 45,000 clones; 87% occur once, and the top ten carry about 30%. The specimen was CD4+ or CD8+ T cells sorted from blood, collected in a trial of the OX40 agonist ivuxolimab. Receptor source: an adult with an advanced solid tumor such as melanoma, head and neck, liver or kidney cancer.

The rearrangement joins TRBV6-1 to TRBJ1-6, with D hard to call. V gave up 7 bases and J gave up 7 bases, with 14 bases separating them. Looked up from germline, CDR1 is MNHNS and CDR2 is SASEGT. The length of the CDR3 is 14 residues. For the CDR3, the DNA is TGTGCCAGCACTAACGACCTCCTCAATTCACCCCTCCACTTT. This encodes CASTNDLLNSPLHF.

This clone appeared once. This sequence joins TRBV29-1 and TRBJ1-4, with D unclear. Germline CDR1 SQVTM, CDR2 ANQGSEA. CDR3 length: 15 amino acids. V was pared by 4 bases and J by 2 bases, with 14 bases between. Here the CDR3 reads CSVAPRAGTNEKLFF. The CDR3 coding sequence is TGCAGCGTTGCCCCGCGGGCGGGGACTAATGAAAAACTGTTTTTT.

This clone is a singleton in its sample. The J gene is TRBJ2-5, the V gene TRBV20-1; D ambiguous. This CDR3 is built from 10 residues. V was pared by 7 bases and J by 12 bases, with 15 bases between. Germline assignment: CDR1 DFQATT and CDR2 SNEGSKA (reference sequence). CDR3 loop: CSGDSIREYF. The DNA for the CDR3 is TGCAGTGGTGATTCCATTCGGGAGTACTTC.

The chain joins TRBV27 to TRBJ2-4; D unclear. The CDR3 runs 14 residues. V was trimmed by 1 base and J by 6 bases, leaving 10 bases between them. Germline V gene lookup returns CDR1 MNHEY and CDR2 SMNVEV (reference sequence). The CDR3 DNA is TGTGCCAGCAGTTTATATGGTGGGGTAAACATTCAGTACTTC. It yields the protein CASSLYGGVNIQYF.

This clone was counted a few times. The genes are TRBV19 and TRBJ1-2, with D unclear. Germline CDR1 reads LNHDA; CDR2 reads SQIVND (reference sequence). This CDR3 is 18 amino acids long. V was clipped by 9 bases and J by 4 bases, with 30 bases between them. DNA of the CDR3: TGTGCCAGCGGGAGCCCAACATCAAACTACCGGAGGGTCTATGGCTACACCTTC. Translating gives CASGSPTSNYRRVYGYTF.

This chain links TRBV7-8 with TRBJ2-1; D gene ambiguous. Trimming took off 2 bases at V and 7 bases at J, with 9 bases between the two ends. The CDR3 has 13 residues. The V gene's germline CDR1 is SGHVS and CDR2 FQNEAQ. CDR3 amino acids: CASSLTRYNEQFF. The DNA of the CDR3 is TGTGCCAGCAGCTTAACACGGTATAATGAGCAGTTCTTC.

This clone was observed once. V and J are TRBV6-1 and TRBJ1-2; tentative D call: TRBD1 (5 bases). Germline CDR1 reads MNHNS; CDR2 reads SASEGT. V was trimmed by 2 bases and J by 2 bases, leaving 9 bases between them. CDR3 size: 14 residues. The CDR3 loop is CASSEMGLNYGYTF. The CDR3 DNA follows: TGTGCCAGCAGTGAAATGGGGCTCAACTATGGCTACACCTTC.

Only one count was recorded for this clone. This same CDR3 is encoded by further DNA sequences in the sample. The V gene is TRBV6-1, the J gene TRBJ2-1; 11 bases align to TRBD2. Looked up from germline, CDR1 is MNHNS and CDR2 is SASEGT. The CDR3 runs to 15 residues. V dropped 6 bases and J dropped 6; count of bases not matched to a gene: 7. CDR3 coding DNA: TGTGCCAGCAGGGCACTAGCGGGAGAGGGCAATGAGCAGTTCTTC. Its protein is CASRALAGEGNEQFF.

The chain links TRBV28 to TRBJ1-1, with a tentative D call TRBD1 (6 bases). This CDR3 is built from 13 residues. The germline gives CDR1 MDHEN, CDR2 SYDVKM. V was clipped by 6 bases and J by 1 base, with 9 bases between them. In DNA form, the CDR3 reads TGTGCCAGCAGCCCGGGACAGAACACTGAAGCTTTCTTT. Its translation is CASSPGQNTEAFF.

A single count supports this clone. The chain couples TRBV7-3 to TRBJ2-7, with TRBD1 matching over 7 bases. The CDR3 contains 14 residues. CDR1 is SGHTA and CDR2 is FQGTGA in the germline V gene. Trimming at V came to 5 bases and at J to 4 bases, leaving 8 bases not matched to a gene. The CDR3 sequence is CASSPGQAGYEQYF. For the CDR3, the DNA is TGTGCCAGCAGCCCAGGACAGGCCGGGTACGAGCAGTACTTC.

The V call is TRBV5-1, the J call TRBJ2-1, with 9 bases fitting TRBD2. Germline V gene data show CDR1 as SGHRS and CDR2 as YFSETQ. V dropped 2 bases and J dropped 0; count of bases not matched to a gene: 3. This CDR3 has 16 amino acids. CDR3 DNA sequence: TGCGCCAGCAGCTTTAATAGCGGGAGCTCCTACAATGAGCAGTTCTTC. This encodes CASSFNSGSSYNEQFF.

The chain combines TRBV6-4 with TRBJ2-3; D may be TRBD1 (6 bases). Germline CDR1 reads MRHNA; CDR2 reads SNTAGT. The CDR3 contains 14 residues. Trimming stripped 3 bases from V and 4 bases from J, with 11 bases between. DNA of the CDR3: TGTGCCAGCAGTGAACAGGGTAACTCAGATACGCAGTATTTT. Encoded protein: CASSEQGNSDTQYF.

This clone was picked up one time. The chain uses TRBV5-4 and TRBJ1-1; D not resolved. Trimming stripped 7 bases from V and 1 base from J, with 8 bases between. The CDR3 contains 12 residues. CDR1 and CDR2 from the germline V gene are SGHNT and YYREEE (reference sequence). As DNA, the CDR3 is TGTGCCAGCTCCGCGTGGAACACTGAAGCTTTCTTT. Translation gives CASSAWNTEAFF. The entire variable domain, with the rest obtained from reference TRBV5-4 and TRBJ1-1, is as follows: ETGVTQSPTHLIKTRGQQVTLRCSSQSGHNTVSWYQQALGQGPQFIFQYYREEENGRGNFPPRFSGLQFPNYSSELNVNALELDDSALYLCASSAWNTEAFFGQGTRLTVV.

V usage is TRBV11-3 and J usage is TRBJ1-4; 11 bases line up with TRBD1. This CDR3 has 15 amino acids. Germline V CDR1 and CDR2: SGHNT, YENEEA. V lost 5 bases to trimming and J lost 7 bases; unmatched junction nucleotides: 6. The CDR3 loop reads CASSPGTGGSEKLFF. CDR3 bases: TGTGCCAGCAGCCCCGGGACAGGGGGTAGTGAAAAACTGTTTTTT.

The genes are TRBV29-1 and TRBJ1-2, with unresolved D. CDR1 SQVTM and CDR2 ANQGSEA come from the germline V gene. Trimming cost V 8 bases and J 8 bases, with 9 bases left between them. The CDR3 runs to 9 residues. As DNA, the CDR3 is TGCAGCTCGGACGGAGGCTACACCTTC. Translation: CSSDGGYTF.

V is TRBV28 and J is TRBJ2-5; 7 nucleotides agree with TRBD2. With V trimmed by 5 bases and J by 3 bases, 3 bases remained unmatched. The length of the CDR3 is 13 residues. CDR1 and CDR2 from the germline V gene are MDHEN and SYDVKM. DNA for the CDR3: TGTGCCAGCAGTCGGGGGGTCGAAGAGACCCAGTACTTC. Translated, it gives CASSRGVEETQYF.

For the CDR3, the DNA is TGTGCCAGCAGCCTCCCCGGCTCTGGAAACACCATATATTTT. It translates to CASSLPGSGNTIYF. The chain has TRBV28 and TRBJ1-3; D is uncertain. This CDR3 is 14 amino acids long. The V and J ends lost 6 bases and 0 bases respectively, with 9 bases between them. Germline V CDR1 and CDR2: MDHEN, SYDVKM.

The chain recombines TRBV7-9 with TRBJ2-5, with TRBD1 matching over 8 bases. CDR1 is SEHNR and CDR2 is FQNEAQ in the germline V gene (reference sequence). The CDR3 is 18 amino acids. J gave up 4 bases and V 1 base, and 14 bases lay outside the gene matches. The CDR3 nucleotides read TGTGCCAGCAGCTTAGTAGCAGGGGGCGTATCCGGGCGAGAGACCCAGTACTTC. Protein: CASSLVAGGVSGRETQYF.

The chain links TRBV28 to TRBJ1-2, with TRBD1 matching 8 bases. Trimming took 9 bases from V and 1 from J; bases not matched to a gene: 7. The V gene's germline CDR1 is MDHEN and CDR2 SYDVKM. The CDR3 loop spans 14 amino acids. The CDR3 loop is CASYTGGYNYGYTF. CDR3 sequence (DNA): TGTGCCAGTTATACAGGGGGGTATAACTATGGCTACACCTTC.

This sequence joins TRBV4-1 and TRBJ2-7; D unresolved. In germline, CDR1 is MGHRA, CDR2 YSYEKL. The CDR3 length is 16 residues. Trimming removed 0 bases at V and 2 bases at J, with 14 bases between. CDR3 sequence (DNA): TGCGCCAGCAGCCAAGATAGCACGGTGGGTACCTACGAGCAGTACTTC. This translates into CASSQDSTVGTYEQYF.